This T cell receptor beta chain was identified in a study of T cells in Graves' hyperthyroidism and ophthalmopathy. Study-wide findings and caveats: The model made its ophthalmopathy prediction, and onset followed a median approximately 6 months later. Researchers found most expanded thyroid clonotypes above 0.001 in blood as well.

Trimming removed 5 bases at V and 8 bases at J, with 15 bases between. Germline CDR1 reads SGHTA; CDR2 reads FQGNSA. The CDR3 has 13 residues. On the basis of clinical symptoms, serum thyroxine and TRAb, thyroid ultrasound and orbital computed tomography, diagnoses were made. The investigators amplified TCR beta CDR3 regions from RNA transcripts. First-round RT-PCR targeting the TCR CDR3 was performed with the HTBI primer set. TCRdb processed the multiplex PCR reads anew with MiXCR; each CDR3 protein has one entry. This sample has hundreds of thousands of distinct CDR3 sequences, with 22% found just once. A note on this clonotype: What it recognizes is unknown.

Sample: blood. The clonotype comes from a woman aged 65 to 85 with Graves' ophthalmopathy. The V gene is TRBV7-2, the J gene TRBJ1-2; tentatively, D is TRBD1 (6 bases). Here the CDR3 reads CASSPPQGGGYTF. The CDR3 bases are TGTGCCAGCAGCCCGCCACAGGGCGGCGGCTACACCTTC.